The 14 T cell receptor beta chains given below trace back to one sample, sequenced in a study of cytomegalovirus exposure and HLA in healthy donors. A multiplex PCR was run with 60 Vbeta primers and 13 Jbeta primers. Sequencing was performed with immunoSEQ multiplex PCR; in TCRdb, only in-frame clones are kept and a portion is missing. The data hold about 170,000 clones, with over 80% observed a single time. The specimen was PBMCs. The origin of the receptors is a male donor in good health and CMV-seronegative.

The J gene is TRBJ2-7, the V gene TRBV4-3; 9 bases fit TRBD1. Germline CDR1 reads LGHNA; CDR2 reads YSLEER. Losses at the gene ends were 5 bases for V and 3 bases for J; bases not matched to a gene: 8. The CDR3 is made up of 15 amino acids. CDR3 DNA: TGCGCCAGCAGCAAAGGGCCGGGACAGGGCTACGAGCAGTACTTC. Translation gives CASSKGPGQGYEQYF.

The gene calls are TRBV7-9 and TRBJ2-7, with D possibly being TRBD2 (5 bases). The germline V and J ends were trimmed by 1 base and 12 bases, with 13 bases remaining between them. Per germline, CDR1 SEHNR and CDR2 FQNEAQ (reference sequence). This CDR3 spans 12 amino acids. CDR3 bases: TGTGCCAGCAGCTTAGGAGCCGGGGTGCGGTACTTC. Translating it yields CASSLGAGVRYF.

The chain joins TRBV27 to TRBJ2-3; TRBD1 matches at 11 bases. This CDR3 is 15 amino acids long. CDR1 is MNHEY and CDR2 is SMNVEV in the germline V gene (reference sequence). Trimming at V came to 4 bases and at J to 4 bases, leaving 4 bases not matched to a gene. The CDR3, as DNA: TGTGCCAGCAGTTCTATGGGACAGGGGGCAGATACGCAGTATTTT. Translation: CASSSMGQGADTQYF.

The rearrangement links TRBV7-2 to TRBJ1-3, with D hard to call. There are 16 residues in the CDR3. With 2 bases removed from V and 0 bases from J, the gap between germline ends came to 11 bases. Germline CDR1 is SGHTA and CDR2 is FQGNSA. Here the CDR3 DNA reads TGTGCCAGCAGCTTATTCGCGGTAGCCTCTGGAAACACCATATATTTT. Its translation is CASSLFAVASGNTIYF.

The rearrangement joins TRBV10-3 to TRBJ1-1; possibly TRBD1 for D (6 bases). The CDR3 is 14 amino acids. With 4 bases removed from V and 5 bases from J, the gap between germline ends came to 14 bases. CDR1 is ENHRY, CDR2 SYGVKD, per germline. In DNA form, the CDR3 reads TGTGCCATCAGTGTGGGACACCCGGGTACTGAAGCTTTCTTT. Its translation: CAISVGHPGTEAFF.

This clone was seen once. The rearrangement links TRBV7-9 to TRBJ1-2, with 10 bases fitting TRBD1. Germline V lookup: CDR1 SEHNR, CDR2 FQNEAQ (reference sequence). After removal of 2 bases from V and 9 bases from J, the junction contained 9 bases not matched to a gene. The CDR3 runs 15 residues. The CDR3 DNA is TGTGCCAGCAGCTTACCAGGACAGGGGGTAATTCGCTACACCTTC. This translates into CASSLPGQGVIRYTF.

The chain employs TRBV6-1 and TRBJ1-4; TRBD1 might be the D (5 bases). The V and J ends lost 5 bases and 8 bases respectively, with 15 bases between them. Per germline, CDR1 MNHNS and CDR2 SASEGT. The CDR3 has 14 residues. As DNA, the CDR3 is TGTGCCAGCAGTTCCTATGGGCGGGGGGAAAAACTGTTTTTT. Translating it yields CASSSYGRGEKLFF.

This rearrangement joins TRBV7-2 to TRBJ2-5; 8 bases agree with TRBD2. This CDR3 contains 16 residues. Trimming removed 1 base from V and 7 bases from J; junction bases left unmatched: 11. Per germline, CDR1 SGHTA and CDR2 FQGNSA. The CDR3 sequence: CASSLVPGGIGRTQYF. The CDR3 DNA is TGTGCCAGCAGCTTAGTCCCGGGGGGGATAGGTAGGACCCAGTACTTC.

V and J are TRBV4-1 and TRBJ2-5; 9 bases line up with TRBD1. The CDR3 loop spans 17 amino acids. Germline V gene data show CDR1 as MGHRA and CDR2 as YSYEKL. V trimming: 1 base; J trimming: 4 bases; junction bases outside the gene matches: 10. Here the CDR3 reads CASSQGVGTGSGETQYF. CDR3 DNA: TGCGCCAGCAGCCAAGGGGTCGGGACAGGGAGCGGAGAGACCCAGTACTTC.

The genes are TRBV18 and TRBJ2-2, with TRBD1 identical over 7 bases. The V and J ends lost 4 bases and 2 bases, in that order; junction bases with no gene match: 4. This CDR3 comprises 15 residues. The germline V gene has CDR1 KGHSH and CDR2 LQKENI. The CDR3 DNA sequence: TGTGCCAGCTCACGGGGACAGCCAAACACCGGGGAGCTGTTTTTT. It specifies CASSRGQPNTGELFF.

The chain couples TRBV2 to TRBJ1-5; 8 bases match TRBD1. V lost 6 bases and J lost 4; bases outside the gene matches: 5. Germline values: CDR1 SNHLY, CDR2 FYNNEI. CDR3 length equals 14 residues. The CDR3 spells CASSVDRANQPQHF. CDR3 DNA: TGTGCCAGCAGCGTGGACAGGGCAAATCAGCCCCAGCATTTT.

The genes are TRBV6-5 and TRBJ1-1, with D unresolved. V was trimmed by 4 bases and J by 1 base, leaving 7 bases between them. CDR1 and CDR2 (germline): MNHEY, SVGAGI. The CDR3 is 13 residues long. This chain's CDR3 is CASSWSGNTEAFF. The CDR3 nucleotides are TGTGCCAGCAGTTGGTCGGGGAACACTGAAGCTTTCTTT.

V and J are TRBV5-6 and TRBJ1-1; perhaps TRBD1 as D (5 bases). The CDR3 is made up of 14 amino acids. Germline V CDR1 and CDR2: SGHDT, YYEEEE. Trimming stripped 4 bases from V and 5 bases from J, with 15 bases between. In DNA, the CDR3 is TGTGCCAGCAGCGCGGGACTCGGAGAGACTGAAGCTTTCTTT. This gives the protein CASSAGLGETEAFF.

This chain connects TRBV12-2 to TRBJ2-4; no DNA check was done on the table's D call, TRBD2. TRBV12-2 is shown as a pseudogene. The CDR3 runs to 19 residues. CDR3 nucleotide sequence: TGTGCAAGTCGCGCCCTTAGCCACGAACGCCGACTAGCCAAAAACATTCAGTACTTC. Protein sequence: CASRALSHERRLAKNIQYF.